The 26 T cell receptor beta chains below all came from one sample that was sequenced in a study of tumor-infiltrating lymphocytes in localized non-small cell lung cancer. The data were produced by immunoSEQ multiplex PCR, yet TCRdb's version contains in-frame clones alone and is incomplete. The sample has tens of thousands of clones, about two thirds seen once. The specimen sequenced was lung tumor tissue. These receptors came from a human donor with non-small cell lung cancer.

The chain joins TRBV28 to TRBJ2-1, with D possibly called TRBD1 or TRBD2 (6 bases each). This CDR3 region has 15 residues. V lost 7 bases to trimming and J lost 4 bases, with 17 bases between them. Germline assignment: CDR1 MDHEN and CDR2 SYDVKM. CDR3 amino acids: CASTLVGGSYNEQFF. The CDR3 DNA follows: TGTGCCAGCACTCTTGTGGGGGGCTCATACAATGAGCAGTTCTTC.

The chain has TRBV6-6 and TRBJ2-5; TRBD1 matches at 7 bases. This CDR3 region has 15 residues. V dropped 6 bases and J dropped 7; count of bases not matched to a gene: 14. The germline CDR1 and CDR2 sequences are MNHNY and SVGAGI (reference sequence). The DNA of the CDR3 is TGTGCCAGCAGCCCAAGGGGGCAGTCCTCCGGGACCCAGTACTTC. Translation gives CASSPRGQSSGTQYF.

The genes are TRBV7-9 and TRBJ1-4; TRBD1 might be the D (5 bases). The CDR3 length is 17 residues. Looked up from germline, CDR1 is SEHNR and CDR2 is FQNEAQ (reference sequence). The ends were cut back, 3 bases at V and 3 bases at J, with 17 bases in the middle. CDR3 amino acids: CASSFGVDVRANEKLFF. Here the CDR3 DNA reads TGTGCCAGCAGCTTCGGAGTTGATGTCAGGGCTAATGAAAAACTGTTTTTT. Supplemented by reference TRBV7-9 and TRBJ1-4, the full variable domain reads DTGVSQNPRHKITKRGQNVTFRCDPISEHNRLYWYRQTLGQGPEFLTYFQNEAQLEKSRLLSDRFSAERPKGSFSTLEIQRTEQGDSAMYLCASSFGVDVRANEKLFFGSGTQLSVL.

This clone was found a few times. The CDR3, as DNA: TGTGCCAGCAGCCGACAAAACTCGGGTGAGCAGTTCTTC. Translated, it gives CASSRQNSGEQFF. V gene TRBV11-3 combines with J gene TRBJ2-1; D not certain. The CDR3 runs to 13 residues. Germline V CDR1 and CDR2: SGHNT, YENEEA. The germline V and J ends were trimmed by 5 bases and 9 bases, with 14 bases remaining between them.

The chain links TRBV11-2 to TRBJ1-2, with a tentative D call TRBD1 (5 bases). The V end lost 1 base, the J end lost 14 bases, and 14 bases lay between the germline ends. From germline, CDR1 is SGHAT and CDR2 FQNNGV. The CDR3 runs 12 residues. CDR3 region: CASSLGGFGGTF. In DNA form, the CDR3 reads TGTGCCAGCAGCTTAGGGGGGTTTGGGGGGACCTTC.

This clone ranks as medium-sized. CDR3: CASSPTGFFNEQYF. In DNA, the CDR3 is TGTGCCAGCTCACCGACAGGGTTCTTTAACGAGCAGTACTTC. The chain has TRBV18 and TRBJ2-7; 7 bases fit TRBD1. The V gene's germline CDR1 is KGHSH and CDR2 LQKENI. V was pared by 3 bases and J by 5 bases, with 7 bases of the junction left unmatched. The CDR3 is 14 residues long.

This clone showed up just a few times. The DNA of the CDR3 is TGCGCCAGCAGCCAGGACAGGGTCGGCTACACCTTC. It encodes CASSQDRVGYTF. The V and J genes are TRBV5-1 and TRBJ1-2, with 8 bases identical to TRBD1. CDR3 length: 12 amino acids. V was pared by 4 bases and J by 8 bases, with 4 bases of the junction left unmatched. Germline-derived CDR1 and CDR2 are SGHRS and YFSETQ.

This chain joins TRBV2 and TRBJ2-3; either TRBD1 or TRBD2 may fit D (5 bases each). Trimming took 11 bases from V and 2 from J, leaving 17 bases between them. Germline CDR1 SNHLY, CDR2 FYNNEI. CDR3 length: 14 residues. DNA of the CDR3: TGTGCCGCTGGGGGACCGCCGGTCACAGATACGCAGTATTTT. Translating it yields CAAGGPPVTDTQYF.

This rearrangement joins TRBV19 to TRBJ1-1; D not resolved. The germline V and J ends were trimmed by 7 bases and 3 bases, with 15 bases remaining between them. This CDR3 region has 14 residues. CDR1 is LNHDA, CDR2 SQIVND, per germline (reference sequence). As DNA, the CDR3 is TGTGCCAGTACCCCGTCCACCCCTGACACTGAAGCTTTCTTT. It yields the protein CASTPSTPDTEAFF.

The rearrangement joins TRBV19 to TRBJ1-1; no reliable D call. CDR1 and CDR2 from the germline V gene are LNHDA and SQIVND (reference sequence). The V end lost 5 bases, the J end lost 1 base, and 8 bases lay between the germline ends. The CDR3 has 13 residues. The CDR3 sequence: CASSPLGNTEAFF. CDR3 sequence (DNA): TGTGCCAGTAGTCCGCTGGGGAACACTGAAGCTTTCTTT.

The chain carries TRBV7-3 and TRBJ2-2; 11 bases map to TRBD2. V lost 2 bases to trimming and J lost 8 bases; unmatched junction nucleotides: 10. The CDR3 length is 17 residues. Germline CDR1 SGHTA, CDR2 FQGTGA. In DNA form, the CDR3 reads TGTGCCAGCAGCTTAGGCCGAACTAGCGGGAGTCCTGGGGAGCTGTTTTTT. As protein: CASSLGRTSGSPGELFF.

The rearrangement links TRBV10-3 to TRBJ1-2; D remains unclear. The ends were cut back, 11 bases at V and 0 bases at J, with 13 bases in the middle. This CDR3 is built from 13 residues. Germline CDR1 is ENHRY and CDR2 is SYGVKD. The CDR3 DNA follows: TGTGCCGTATCCGACACTTCTAACTATGGCTACACCTTC. Amino acid sequence: CAVSDTSNYGYTF.

This chain connects TRBV30 to TRBJ1-1, with D uncertain. CDR1 and CDR2 (germline): GTSNPN, SVGIG (reference sequence). Trimming stripped 0 bases from V and 3 bases from J, with 11 bases between. The CDR3 runs to 14 residues. In DNA, the CDR3 is TGTGCCTGGAGTGTACGCCCCGGGGACACTGAAGCTTTCTTT. It translates to CAWSVRPGDTEAFF.

The chain recombines TRBV20-1 with TRBJ2-3; D may be TRBD2 (5 bases). The CDR3 consists of 11 residues. V lost 3 bases and J 8 bases, leaving 9 bases between the germline ends. Germline V gives CDR1 DFQATT, CDR2 SNEGSKA (reference sequence). This CDR3 is CSASRAGTQYF. The CDR3 bases are TGCAGTGCTAGTAGGGCGGGTACGCAGTATTTT.

This chain joins TRBV11-2 and TRBJ2-7; 10 bases are shared with TRBD2. Per germline, CDR1 SGHAT and CDR2 FQNNGV. V shed 4 bases and J 3 bases; nucleotides not matched to a gene: 3. The CDR3 sequence is 14 residues long. The CDR3 sequence: CASSWTSGNYEQYF. For the CDR3, the DNA is TGTGCCAGCAGCTGGACTAGCGGAAACTACGAGCAGTACTTC. Full variable domain (outside the CDR3, taken from reference TRBV11-2 and TRBJ2-7): EAGVAQSPRYKIIEKRQSVAFWCNPISGHATLYWYQQILGQGPKLLIQFQNNGVVDDSQLPKDRFSAERLKGVDSTLKIQPAKLEDSAVYLCASSWTSGNYEQYFGPGTRLTVT.

The sample holds a few counts of this clone. The chain carries TRBV6-1 and TRBJ1-1; D gene uncertain. With 7 bases removed from V and 10 bases from J, the gap between germline ends came to 16 bases. Germline V CDR1 and CDR2: MNHNS, SASEGT. The CDR3 contains 12 residues. The CDR3 DNA is TGTGCCAGCAATAATCCGGCTCCCCGAGCTTTCTTT. Its translation is CASNNPAPRAFF.

This rearrangement joins TRBV29-1 to TRBJ2-2; 7 nucleotides align to TRBD2. The CDR3 is 13 residues long. Germline trimming cut 7 bases from V and 5 bases from J; bases unmatched to any gene: 7. The germline gives CDR1 SQVTM, CDR2 ANQGSEA. The CDR3 reads CSGGTTGTGELFF. The CDR3 coding sequence is TGCAGCGGGGGGACTACTGGGACCGGGGAGCTGTTTTTT.

This clone has a single count. This chain joins TRBV14 and TRBJ2-3; possible D gene TRBD2, 6 bases. Germline CDR1 and CDR2: SGHDN and FVKESK. Trimming cost V 0 bases and J 5 bases, with 9 bases left between them. This CDR3 contains 14 residues. CDR3 sequence reads: CASSQDYGRDTQYF. The CDR3 DNA sequence: TGTGCCAGCAGCCAAGATTACGGGAGAGATACGCAGTATTTT.

This chain links TRBV28 with TRBJ2-7; the match to TRBD1 covers 10 bases. The CDR3 spans 15 residues. The V and J ends lost 6 bases and 3 bases, in that order; junction bases with no gene match: 8. CDR1 and CDR2 from the germline V gene are MDHEN and SYDVKM. The CDR3, as DNA: TGTGCCAGCAGAACAGACAGGGGGCGAGACTACGAGCAGTACTTC. As protein: CASRTDRGRDYEQYF.

This clone has a count of ten or more. V gene TRBV6-1 combines with J gene TRBJ1-2, with TRBD1 matching over 7 bases. With 8 bases clipped from V and 0 bases from J, the junction kept 6 bases outside the gene matches. Germline V CDR1 and CDR2: MNHNS, SASEGT. The CDR3 is 14 residues long. CDR3 region: CASGHRGANYGYTF. CDR3 in DNA: TGTGCCAGCGGACACAGGGGAGCTAACTATGGCTACACCTTC.

This clone is labeled medium-sized. The rearrangement links TRBV13 to TRBJ2-5, with a possible D match to TRBD2 (5 bases). CDR1 and CDR2 (germline): PRHDT, FYEKMQ (reference sequence). Trimming cost V 5 bases and J 0 bases, with 16 bases left between them. CDR3 length: 16 amino acids. CDR3 residues: CASSVVGWEYQETQYF. CDR3 nucleotide sequence: TGTGCCAGCAGCGTGGTGGGGTGGGAGTACCAAGAGACCCAGTACTTC.

This clone was seen a single time. CDR3 nucleotides: TGTGCCAGCAGCTTCACGCCCGGGGGGGACAGAGTGTCCCACGAGCAGTACTTC. Translation gives CASSFTPGGDRVSHEQYF. The rearrangement uses TRBV9 and TRBJ2-7, with D perhaps matching TRBD2 (8 bases). V lost 4 bases, J lost 5 bases, and 28 bases lay in between. The CDR3 is 18 amino acids. CDR1 SGDLS and CDR2 YYNGEE come from the germline V gene.

Only a few counts were recorded for this clone. This chain uses TRBV21-1 with TRBJ1-1; the table's D call, TRBD1, has no DNA check behind it. TRBV21-1 has pseudogene status. This CDR3 spans 18 amino acids. Here the CDR3 reads CASTNTSGDRVINTEAFF. CDR3 nucleotides: TGTGCCAGCACTAATACGTCCGGGGACAGGGTGATCAACACTGAAGCTTTCTTT.

This rearrangement joins TRBV28 to TRBJ2-1, with 10 bases fitting TRBD2. With V trimmed by 3 bases and J by 3 bases, 5 bases remained unmatched. This CDR3 is built from 16 residues. Germline assignment: CDR1 MDHEN and CDR2 SYDVKM. CDR3 DNA sequence: TGTGCCAGCAGTTTTCTCACTAGCGGGATCTACAATGAGCAGTTCTTC. It yields the protein CASSFLTSGIYNEQFF.

V usage is TRBV5-1 and J usage is TRBJ1-4, with D perhaps matching TRBD1 (6 bases). The CDR3 length is 15 residues. V was pared by 4 bases and J by 8 bases, with 18 bases between. CDR1 and CDR2 from the germline V gene are SGHRS and YFSETQ. The CDR3 sequence is CASSVSGVREEKLFF. As DNA, the CDR3 is TGCGCCAGCAGCGTATCAGGGGTTCGGGAAGAAAAACTGTTTTTT.

Here the CDR3 DNA reads TGTGCCTGGAGTTTCTATGCGACAGTCCAAGAGACCCAGTACTTC. Translation: CAWSFYATVQETQYF. The chain is built from TRBV30 and TRBJ2-5, with D perhaps TRBD1 (5 bases). The V gene lost 2 bases and the J gene lost 1 base, with 14 bases spanning the gap. CDR3 size: 15 residues. In germline, CDR1 is GTSNPN, CDR2 SVGIG (reference sequence).